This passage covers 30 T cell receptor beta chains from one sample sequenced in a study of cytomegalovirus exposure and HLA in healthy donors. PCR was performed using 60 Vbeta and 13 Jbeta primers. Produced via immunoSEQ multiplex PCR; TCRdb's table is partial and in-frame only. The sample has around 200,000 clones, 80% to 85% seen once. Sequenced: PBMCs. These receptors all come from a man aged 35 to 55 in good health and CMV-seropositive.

Here the CDR3 reads CASSLLRTSGASNEQFF. The DNA of the CDR3 is TGTGCCAGCAGCTTGTTACGGACTAGCGGGGCCTCCAATGAGCAGTTCTTC. The V and J genes are TRBV7-2 and TRBJ2-1; 12 bases align to TRBD2. The V and J ends lost 3 bases and 6 bases, in that order; junction bases with no gene match: 9. CDR3 length equals 17 residues. CDR1 is SGHTA, CDR2 FQGNSA, per germline.

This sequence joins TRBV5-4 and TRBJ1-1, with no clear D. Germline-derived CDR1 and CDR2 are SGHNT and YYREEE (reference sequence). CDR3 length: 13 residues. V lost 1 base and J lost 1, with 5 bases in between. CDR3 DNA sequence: TGTGCCAGCAGCTTGTTCGGGAACACTGAAGCTTTCTTT. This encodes CASSLFGNTEAFF.

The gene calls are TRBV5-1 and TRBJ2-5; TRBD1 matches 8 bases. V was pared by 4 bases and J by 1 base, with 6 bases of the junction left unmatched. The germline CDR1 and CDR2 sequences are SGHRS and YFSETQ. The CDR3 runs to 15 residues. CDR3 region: CASSPEDRGQETQYF. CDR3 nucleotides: TGCGCCAGCAGCCCCGAAGACAGGGGCCAAGAGACCCAGTACTTC.

The CDR3 DNA follows: TGTGCCAGCTCACCAGGGACAGGGGGCAACTATGGCTACACCTTC. Protein: CASSPGTGGNYGYTF. The chain is built from TRBV18 and TRBJ1-2; 12 bases are a match to TRBD1. V dropped 2 bases and J dropped 2; count of bases not matched to a gene: 0. The CDR3 sequence is 15 residues long. The germline gives CDR1 KGHSH, CDR2 LQKENI.

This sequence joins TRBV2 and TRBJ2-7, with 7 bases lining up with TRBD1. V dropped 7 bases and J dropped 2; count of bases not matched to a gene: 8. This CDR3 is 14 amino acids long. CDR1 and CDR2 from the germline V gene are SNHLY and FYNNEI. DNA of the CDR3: TGTGCCAGCACTAGCACGGGACAGACCTACGAGCAGTACTTC. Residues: CASTSTGQTYEQYF.

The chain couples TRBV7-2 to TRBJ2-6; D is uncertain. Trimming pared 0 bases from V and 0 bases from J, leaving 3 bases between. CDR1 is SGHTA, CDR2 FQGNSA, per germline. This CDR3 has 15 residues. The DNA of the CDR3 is TGTGCCAGCAGCTTAGCCCACTCTGGGGCCAACGTCCTGACTTTC. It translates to CASSLAHSGANVLTF.

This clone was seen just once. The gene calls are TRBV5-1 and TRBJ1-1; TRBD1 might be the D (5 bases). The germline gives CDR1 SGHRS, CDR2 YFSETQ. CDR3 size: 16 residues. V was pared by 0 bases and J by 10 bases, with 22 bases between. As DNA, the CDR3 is TGCGCCAGCAGCTTGGATGGCAGCCGGCCGGGGGGGGGAGCTTTCTTT. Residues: CASSLDGSRPGGGAFF.

Here the CDR3 DNA reads TGTGCCAGCAGCTTAGTCAGGGGTGCCGGGGAGCTGTTTTTT. Amino acids: CASSLVRGAGELFF. V is TRBV7-2 and J is TRBJ2-2, with D perhaps matching TRBD1 (6 bases). The germline V and J ends were trimmed by 1 base and 6 bases, with 9 bases remaining between them. The germline CDR1 and CDR2 sequences are SGHTA and FQGNSA. CDR3 size: 14 residues.

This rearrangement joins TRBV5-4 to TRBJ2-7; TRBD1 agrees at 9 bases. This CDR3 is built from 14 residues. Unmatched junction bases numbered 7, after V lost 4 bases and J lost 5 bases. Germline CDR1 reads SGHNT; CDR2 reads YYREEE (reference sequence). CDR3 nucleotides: TGTGCCAGCAGCCCGGGACAGGGACCTCACGAGCAGTACTTC. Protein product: CASSPGQGPHEQYF.

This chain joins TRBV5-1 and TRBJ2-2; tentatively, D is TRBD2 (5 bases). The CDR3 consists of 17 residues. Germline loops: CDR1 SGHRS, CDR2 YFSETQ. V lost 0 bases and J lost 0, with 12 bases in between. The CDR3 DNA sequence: TGCGCCAGCAGCTTGGTACAGTCAGCGGCGAACACCGGGGAGCTGTTTTTT. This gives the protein CASSLVQSAANTGELFF.

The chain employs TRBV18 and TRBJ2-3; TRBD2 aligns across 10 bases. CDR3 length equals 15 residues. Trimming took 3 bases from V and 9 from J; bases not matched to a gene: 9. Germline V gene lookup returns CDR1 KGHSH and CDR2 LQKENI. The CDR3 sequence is CASSPQRGGPYTQYF. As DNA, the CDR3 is TGTGCCAGCTCACCCCAGCGGGGGGGGCCATACACGCAGTATTTT.

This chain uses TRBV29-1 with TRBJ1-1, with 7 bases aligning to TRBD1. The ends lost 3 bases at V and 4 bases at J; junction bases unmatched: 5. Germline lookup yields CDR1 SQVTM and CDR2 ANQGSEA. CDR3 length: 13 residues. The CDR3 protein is CSVDQGGSTEAFF. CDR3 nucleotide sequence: TGCAGCGTTGACCAGGGGGGAAGCACTGAAGCTTTCTTT.

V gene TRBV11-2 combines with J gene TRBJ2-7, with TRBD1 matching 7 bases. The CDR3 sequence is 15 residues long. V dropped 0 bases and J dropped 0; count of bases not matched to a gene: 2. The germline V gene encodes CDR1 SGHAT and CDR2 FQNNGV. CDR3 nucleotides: TGTGCCAGCAGCTTAGAAGGGACAGCCTCCTACGAGCAGTACTTC. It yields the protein CASSLEGTASYEQYF.

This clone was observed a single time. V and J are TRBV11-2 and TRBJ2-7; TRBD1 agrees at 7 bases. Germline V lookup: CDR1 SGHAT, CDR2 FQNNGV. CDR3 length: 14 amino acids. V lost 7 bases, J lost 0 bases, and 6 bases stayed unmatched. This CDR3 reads CASTYRDSSYEQYF. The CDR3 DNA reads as TGTGCCAGCACCTACCGGGACAGCTCCTACGAGCAGTACTTC.

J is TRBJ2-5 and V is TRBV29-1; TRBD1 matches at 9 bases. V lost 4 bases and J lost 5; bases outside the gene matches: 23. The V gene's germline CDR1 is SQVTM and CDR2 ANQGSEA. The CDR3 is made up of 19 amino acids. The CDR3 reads CSVGPPYTPGQGLRETQYF. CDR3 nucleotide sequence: TGCAGCGTTGGCCCCCCCTATACGCCGGGACAGGGTTTAAGGGAGACCCAGTACTTC.

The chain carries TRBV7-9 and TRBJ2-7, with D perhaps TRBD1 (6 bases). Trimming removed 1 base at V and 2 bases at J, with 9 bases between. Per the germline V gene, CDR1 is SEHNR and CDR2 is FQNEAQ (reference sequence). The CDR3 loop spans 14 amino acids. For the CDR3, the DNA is TGTGCCAGCAGCTTAGACAGGGCCCCCTACGAGCAGTACTTC. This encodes CASSLDRAPYEQYF.

DNA of the CDR3: TGTGCCAGCAGTCTACTGAACAGGGGGGCAGAGACCCAGTACTTC. Amino acids: CASSLLNRGAETQYF. This chain joins TRBV7-9 and TRBJ2-5; TRBD1 aligns across 8 bases. Germline V gene sequence: CDR1 SEHNR, CDR2 FQNEAQ (reference sequence). V shed 6 bases, J shed 4 bases, and the junction held 10 bases outside the gene matches. The length of the CDR3 is 15 residues.

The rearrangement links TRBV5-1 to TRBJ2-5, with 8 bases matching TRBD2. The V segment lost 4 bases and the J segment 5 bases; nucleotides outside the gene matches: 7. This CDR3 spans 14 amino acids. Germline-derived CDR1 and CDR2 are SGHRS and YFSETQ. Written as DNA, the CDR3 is TGCGCCAGCAGCCCGACCGGGGGGGAGGAGACCCAGTACTTC. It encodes CASSPTGGEETQYF.

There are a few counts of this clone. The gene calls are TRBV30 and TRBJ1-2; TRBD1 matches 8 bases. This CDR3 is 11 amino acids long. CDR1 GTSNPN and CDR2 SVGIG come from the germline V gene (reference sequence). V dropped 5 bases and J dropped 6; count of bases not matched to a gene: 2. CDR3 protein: CAWGQGDGYTF. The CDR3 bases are TGTGCCTGGGGACAGGGTGATGGCTACACCTTC.

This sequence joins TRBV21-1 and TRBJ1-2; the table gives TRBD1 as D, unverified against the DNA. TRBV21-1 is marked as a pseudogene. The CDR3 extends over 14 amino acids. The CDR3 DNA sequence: TGTGCCAGCAGTATACAGGGTTTTTGTGATGGCTACACCTTC. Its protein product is CASSIQGFCDGYTF.

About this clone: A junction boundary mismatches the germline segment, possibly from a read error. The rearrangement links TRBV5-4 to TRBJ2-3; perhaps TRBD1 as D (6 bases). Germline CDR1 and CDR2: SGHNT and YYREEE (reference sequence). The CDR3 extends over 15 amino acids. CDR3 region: CASSARTDRTDTQYF. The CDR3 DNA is TGTGCCAGCAGCGCCCGGACAGATCGCACCGATACGCAGTATTTT.

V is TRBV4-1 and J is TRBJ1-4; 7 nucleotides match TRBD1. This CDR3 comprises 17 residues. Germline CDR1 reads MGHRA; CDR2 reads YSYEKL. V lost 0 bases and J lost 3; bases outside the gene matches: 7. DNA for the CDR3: TGCGCCAGCAGCCAAGAGCGGACGACAGGGCCTAATGAAAAACTGTTTTTT. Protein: CASSQERTTGPNEKLFF.

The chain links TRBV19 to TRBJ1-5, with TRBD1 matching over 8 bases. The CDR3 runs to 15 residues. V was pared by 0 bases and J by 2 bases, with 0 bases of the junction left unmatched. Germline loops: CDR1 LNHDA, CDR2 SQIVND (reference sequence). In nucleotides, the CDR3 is TGTGCCAGTAGTATAGAGGACAGGGGCAATCAGCCCCAGCATTTT. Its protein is CASSIEDRGNQPQHF. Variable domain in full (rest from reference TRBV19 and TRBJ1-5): DGGITQSPKYLFRKEGQNVTLSCEQNLNHDAMYWYRQDPGQGLRLIYYSQIVNDFQKGDIAEGYSVSREKKESFPLTVTSAQKNPTAFYLCASSIEDRGNQPQHFGDGTRLSIL.

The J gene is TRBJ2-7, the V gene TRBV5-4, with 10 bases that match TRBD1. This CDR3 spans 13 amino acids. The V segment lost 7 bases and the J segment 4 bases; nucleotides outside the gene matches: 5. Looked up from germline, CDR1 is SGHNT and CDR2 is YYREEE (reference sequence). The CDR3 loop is CASSGQGLYEQYF. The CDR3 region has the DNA TGTGCCAGCTCGGGACAGGGGTTGTACGAGCAGTACTTC.

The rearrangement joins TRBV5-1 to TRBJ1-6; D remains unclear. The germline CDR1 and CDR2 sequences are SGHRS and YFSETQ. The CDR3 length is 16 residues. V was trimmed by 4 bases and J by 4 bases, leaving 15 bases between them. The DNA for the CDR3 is TGCGCCAGCAGCCCCGGTGCCTCGGTATATAATTCACCCCTCCACTTT. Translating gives CASSPGASVYNSPLHF.

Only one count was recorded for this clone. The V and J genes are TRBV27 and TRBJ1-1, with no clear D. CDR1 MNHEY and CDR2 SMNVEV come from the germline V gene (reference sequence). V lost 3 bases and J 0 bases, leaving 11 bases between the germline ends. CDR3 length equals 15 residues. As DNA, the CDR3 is TGTGCCAGCAGTTTTCTCCGGCAGGTGAACACTGAAGCTTTCTTT. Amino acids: CASSFLRQVNTEAFF.

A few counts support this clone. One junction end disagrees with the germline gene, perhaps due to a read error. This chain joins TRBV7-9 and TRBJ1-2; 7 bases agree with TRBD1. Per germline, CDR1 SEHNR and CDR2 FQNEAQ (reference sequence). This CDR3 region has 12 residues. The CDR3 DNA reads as TGTTCCAGCAGGGGGGGGACTATTGGCTACACCTTC. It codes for CSSRGGTIGYTF.

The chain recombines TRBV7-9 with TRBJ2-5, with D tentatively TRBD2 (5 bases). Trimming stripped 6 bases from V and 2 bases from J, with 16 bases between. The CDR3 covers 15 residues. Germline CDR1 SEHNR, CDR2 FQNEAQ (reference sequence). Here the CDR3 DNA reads TGTGCCAGCAGACCTCCCCTAGCTCTACAAGAGACCCAGTACTTC. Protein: CASRPPLALQETQYF.

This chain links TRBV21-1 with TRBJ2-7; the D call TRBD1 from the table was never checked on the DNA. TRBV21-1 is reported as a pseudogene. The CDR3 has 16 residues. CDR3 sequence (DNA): TGTGCCAGCAGCAAAGGCCGCCTGGCCGCACCCTACGAGCAGTACTTC. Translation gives CASSKGRLAAPYEQYF.

CDR3 sequence (DNA): TGTGCCTGGAGCACAGACAGGGGGCGAGAGACCCAGTACTTC. Translation gives CAWSTDRGRETQYF. The V and J genes are TRBV30 and TRBJ2-5, with 10 bases identical to TRBD1. The CDR3 has 14 residues. Germline V gives CDR1 GTSNPN, CDR2 SVGIG (reference sequence). V dropped 3 bases and J dropped 4; count of bases not matched to a gene: 5.